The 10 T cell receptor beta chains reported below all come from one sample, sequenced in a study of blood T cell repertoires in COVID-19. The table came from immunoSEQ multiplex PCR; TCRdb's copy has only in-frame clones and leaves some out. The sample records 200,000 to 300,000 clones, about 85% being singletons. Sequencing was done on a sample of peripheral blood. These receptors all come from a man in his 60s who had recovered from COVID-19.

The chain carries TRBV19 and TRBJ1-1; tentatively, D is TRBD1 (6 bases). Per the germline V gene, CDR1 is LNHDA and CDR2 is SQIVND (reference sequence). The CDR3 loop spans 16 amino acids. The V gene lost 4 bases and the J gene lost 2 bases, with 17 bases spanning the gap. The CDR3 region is CASSTRDNRVNTEAFF. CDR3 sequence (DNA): TGTGCCAGTAGTACCCGGGACAACCGAGTCAACACTGAAGCTTTCTTT.

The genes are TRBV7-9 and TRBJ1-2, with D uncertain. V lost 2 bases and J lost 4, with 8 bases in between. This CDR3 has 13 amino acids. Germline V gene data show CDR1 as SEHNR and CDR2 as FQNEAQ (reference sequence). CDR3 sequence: CASSLKQPYGYTF. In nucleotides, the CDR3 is TGTGCCAGCAGCTTAAAACAGCCCTATGGCTACACCTTC.

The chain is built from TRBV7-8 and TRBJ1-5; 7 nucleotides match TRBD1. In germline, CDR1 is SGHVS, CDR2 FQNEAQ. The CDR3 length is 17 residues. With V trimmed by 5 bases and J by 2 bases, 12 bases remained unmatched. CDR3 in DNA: TGTGCCAGCAGCGCCAGATCCGACAGGGTTGGCAATCAGCCCCAGCATTTT. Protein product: CASSARSDRVGNQPQHF.

The CDR3 DNA follows: TGCGCCAGCAGCTTGTCCCCAGGTAATGAAAAACTGTTTTTT. This translates into CASSLSPGNEKLFF. The chain carries TRBV5-1 and TRBJ1-4, with D unresolved. The CDR3 runs 14 residues. Trimming removed 1 base from V and 4 bases from J, with 8 bases in between. Germline CDR1 SGHRS, CDR2 YFSETQ.

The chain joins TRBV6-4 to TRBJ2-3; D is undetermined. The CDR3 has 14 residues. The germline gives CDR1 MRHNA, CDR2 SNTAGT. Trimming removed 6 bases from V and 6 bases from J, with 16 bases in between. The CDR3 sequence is CASRQAGSADTQYF. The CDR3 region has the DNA TGTGCCAGCAGGCAGGCAGGTTCCGCGGATACGCAGTATTTT.

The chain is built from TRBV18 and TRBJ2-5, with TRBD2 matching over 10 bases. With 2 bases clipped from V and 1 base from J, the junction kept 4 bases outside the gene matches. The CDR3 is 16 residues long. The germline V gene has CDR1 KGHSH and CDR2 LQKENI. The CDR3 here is CASSPYSGGPQETQYF. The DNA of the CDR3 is TGTGCCAGCTCACCATATAGCGGGGGGCCCCAAGAGACCCAGTACTTC.

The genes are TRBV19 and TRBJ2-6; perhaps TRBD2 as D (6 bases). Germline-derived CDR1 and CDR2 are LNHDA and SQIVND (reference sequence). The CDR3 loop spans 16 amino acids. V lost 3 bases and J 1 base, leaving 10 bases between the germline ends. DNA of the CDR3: TGTGCCAGTAGTATCGCAGGGACTTCTGGGGCCAACGTCCTGACTTTC. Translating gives CASSIAGTSGANVLTF.

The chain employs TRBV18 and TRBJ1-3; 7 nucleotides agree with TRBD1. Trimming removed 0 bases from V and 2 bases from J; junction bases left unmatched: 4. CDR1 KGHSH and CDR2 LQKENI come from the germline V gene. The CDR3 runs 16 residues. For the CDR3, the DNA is TGTGCCAGCTCACCACCGACAGGGAGAACTGGAAACACCATATATTTT. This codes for CASSPPTGRTGNTIYF.

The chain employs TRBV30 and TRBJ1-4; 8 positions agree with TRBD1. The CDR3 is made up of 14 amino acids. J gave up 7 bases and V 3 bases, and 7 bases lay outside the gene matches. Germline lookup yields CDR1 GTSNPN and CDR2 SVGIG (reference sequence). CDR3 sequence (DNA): TGTGCCTGGAGGGCCAGGGGGCGCAGTGAAAAACTGTTTTTT. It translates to CAWRARGRSEKLFF.

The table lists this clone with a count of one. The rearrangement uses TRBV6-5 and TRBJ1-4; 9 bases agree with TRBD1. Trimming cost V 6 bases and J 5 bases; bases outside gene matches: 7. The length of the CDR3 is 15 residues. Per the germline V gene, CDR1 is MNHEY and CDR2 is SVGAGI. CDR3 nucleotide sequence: TGTGCCAGCAGGTTGGGACAGGGCAGAAATGAAAAACTGTTTTTT. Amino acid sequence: CASRLGQGRNEKLFF.